The 14 T cell receptor beta chains below were found in one sample sequenced in a study of T cell repertoires in cytomegalovirus infection. No antigen is known for these receptors. From the reads, TCRdb called clonotypes with MiXCR, one entry per CDR3 protein. The table shows approximately 470,000 distinct CDR3 sequences, with approximately 42% occurring only once. Here the sequenced sample was cultured PBMCs, taken from culture after CMV antigen stimulation. These receptors came from a human donor in good health (CMV status not recorded). Some clones in this sample may be carry-over from other donors' samples.

The sample holds a few counts of this clonotype. The rearrangement uses TRBV7-2 and TRBJ1-3; D is ambiguous. Germline V CDR1 and CDR2: SGHTA, FQGNSA. With 0 bases removed from V and 3 bases from J, the gap between germline ends came to 6 bases. The CDR3 contains 14 residues. CDR3 amino acids: CASSLAQVGNTIYF. Here the CDR3 DNA reads TGTGCCAGCAGCTTAGCCCAGGTTGGAAACACCATATATTTT.

The V gene is TRBV7-2, the J gene TRBJ2-1; 12 nucleotides line up with TRBD1. V dropped 3 bases and J dropped 8; count of bases not matched to a gene: 5. The CDR3 length is 15 residues. CDR1 and CDR2 from the germline V gene are SGHTA and FQGNSA. CDR3 coding DNA: TGTGCCAGCAGCTTTTTGGGACAGGGGGCCGATGAGCAGTTCTTC. This sequence encodes CASSFLGQGADEQFF.

V and J are TRBV19 and TRBJ1-5; D remains ambiguous. The ends were cut back, 3 bases at V and 9 bases at J, with 15 bases in the middle. In germline, CDR1 is LNHDA, CDR2 SQIVND (reference sequence). The CDR3 length is 14 residues. CDR3 bases: TGTGCCAGTAGTATTGATCCCGCAGGTGGGCCCCAGCATTTT. Translating it yields CASSIDPAGGPQHF. Full variable domain (remainder filled in from reference TRBV19 and TRBJ1-5): DGGITQSPKYLFRKEGQNVTLSCEQNLNHDAMYWYRQDPGQGLRLIYYSQIVNDFQKGDIAEGYSVSREKKESFPLTVTSAQKNPTAFYLCASSIDPAGGPQHFGDGTRLSIL.

The chain employs TRBV7-2 and TRBJ1-5; D is ambiguous. V shed 5 bases and J shed 7 bases, with 12 bases lying between them. CDR1 and CDR2 (germline): SGHTA, FQGNSA. This CDR3 is 13 amino acids long. As DNA, the CDR3 is TGTGCCAGCAGCCCCGCCTTCGGCCAGCCCCAGCATTTT. Translating it yields CASSPAFGQPQHF.

This clonotype has only a few counts. V usage is TRBV20-1 and J usage is TRBJ2-1; the match to TRBD2 covers 9 bases. The ends lost 2 bases at V and 5 bases at J; junction bases unmatched: 19. Germline values: CDR1 DFQATT, CDR2 SNEGSKA (reference sequence). The CDR3 totals 19 residues. CDR3: CSARNPGAGGSGGDNEQFF. CDR3 bases: TGCAGTGCTAGAAACCCGGGGGCGGGAGGGTCGGGGGGGGACAATGAGCAGTTCTTC.

The chain couples TRBV20-1 to TRBJ2-5, with 7 bases matching TRBD2. J gave up 0 bases and V 0 bases, and 4 bases lay outside the gene matches. The germline V gene has CDR1 DFQATT and CDR2 SNEGSKA (reference sequence). The CDR3 sequence is 15 residues long. CDR3 nucleotide sequence: TGCAGTGCTAGAGAGCCTAGCGGCTACCAAGAGACCCAGTACTTC. This gives the protein CSAREPSGYQETQYF.

CDR3: CASSQEGAFGQYF. For the CDR3, the DNA is TGCGCCAGCAGCCAAGAGGGAGCATTTGGGCAGTACTTC. The chain uses TRBV4-1 and TRBJ2-7; D is perhaps TRBD2 (5 bases). CDR3 length: 13 amino acids. Germline V gives CDR1 MGHRA, CDR2 YSYEKL. Trimming took off 0 bases at V and 9 bases at J, with 12 bases between the two ends.

This rearrangement joins TRBV6-1 to TRBJ2-1; D is unresolved. The CDR3 is 11 amino acids. V lost 1 base and J 5 bases, leaving 0 bases between the germline ends. Looked up from germline, CDR1 is MNHNS and CDR2 is SASEGT. Written as DNA, the CDR3 is TGTGCCAGCAGTGAAGACAATGAGCAGTTCTTC. Residues: CASSEDNEQFF.

The genes are TRBV7-2 and TRBJ1-1; D gene unclear. This CDR3 has 15 amino acids. CDR1 is SGHTA and CDR2 is FQGNSA in the germline V gene. The V end was cut by 7 bases, the J end by 0 bases, with 15 bases between. CDR3 sequence: CASNHPIGMNTEAFF. For the CDR3, the DNA is TGTGCCAGCAATCACCCGATAGGTATGAACACTGAAGCTTTCTTT.

The gene calls are TRBV19 and TRBJ2-1, with TRBD1 matching 8 bases. Trimming took 4 bases from V and 8 from J; bases not matched to a gene: 7. Germline CDR1 LNHDA, CDR2 SQIVND (reference sequence). This CDR3 contains 14 residues. The CDR3 DNA sequence: TGTGCCAGTAGTAGAGAAGACAGGGGCGATGAGCAGTTCTTC. This encodes CASSREDRGDEQFF.

This chain uses TRBV4-1 with TRBJ2-1, with TRBD1 matching over 7 bases. V was pared by 4 bases and J by 3 bases, with 3 bases of the junction left unmatched. The CDR3 runs 14 residues. Germline V gives CDR1 MGHRA, CDR2 YSYEKL. The CDR3 loop is CASSLRTGYNEQFF. The CDR3 nucleotides are TGCGCCAGCAGCCTCCGGACAGGCTACAATGAGCAGTTCTTC.

The genes are TRBV6-5 and TRBJ2-3; 7 bases agree with TRBD1. The trim removed 8 bases at V and 2 bases at J, leaving 10 bases unmatched. CDR3 length: 15 residues. The germline V gene has CDR1 MNHEY and CDR2 SVGAGI. CDR3 bases: TGTGCCAGCCGTGACCGGGACAGCATCACAGATACGCAGTATTTT. Its protein is CASRDRDSITDTQYF.

This clonotype occurred a few times. This chain links TRBV30 with TRBJ1-2; D is undetermined. The germline V gene has CDR1 GTSNPN and CDR2 SVGIG (reference sequence). The CDR3 consists of 13 residues. V lost 3 bases, J lost 3 bases, and 11 bases lay in between. CDR3 sequence reads: CAWSPRPDYGYTF. CDR3 nucleotides: TGTGCCTGGAGCCCTCGACCCGACTATGGCTACACCTTC.

This chain links TRBV2 with TRBJ2-5; the D call may be TRBD1 or TRBD2 (5 bases each). Trimming stripped 4 bases from V and 5 bases from J, with 8 bases between. The CDR3 totals 12 residues. Germline lookup yields CDR1 SNHLY and CDR2 FYNNEI. For the CDR3, the DNA is TGTGCCAGCAGTGCCGAGGGGGAGACCCAGTACTTC. This codes for CASSAEGETQYF.